This entry lists 6 T cell receptor beta chains sequenced from one sample in a study of molecular identifiers for immune sequencing clone quantification. TCRdb reprocessed the PCR reads with MiXCR, giving one entry per CDR3 protein. The table has hundreds of thousands of distinct CDR3 sequences, around 25% seen once. The sample taken for sequencing was naive CD8+ T cells from blood, with Jurkat cell RNA spiked in. Subset denoted: FACS-sorted CD8+CD4-CCR7+CD45RA+ naive T cells. The receptor set was obtained from a human donor in good health. Some libraries in this study had Jurkat cell RNA spiked in.

The table lists this clonotype with many counts. The V call is TRBV27, the J call TRBJ2-3; no clear D gene. CDR1 and CDR2 (germline): MNHEY, SMNVEV (reference sequence). This CDR3 has 16 residues. V was clipped by 0 bases and J by 2 bases, with 12 bases between them. The CDR3 bases are TGTGCCAGCAGTTTATCAGGCGGACCCTACACAGATACGCAGTATTTT. Protein: CASSLSGGPYTDTQYF.

In regard to this clonotype: It may be a read error: a sequence one base away is much more abundant. The chain joins TRBV7-9 to TRBJ1-1; D not certain. From germline, CDR1 is SEHNR and CDR2 FQNEAQ (reference sequence). This CDR3 comprises 15 residues. This CDR3 is CASSLGPTLNIEAFF. The CDR3 DNA follows: TGTGCCAGCAGCTTAGGGCCGACCTTGAACATTGAAGCTTTCTTT.

Turning to this clonotype: Since a much larger clone is just one base distant, this may be a read error. CDR3 region: CASSARGPQETQYF. Here the CDR3 DNA reads TGTGCCAGCAGCGCCCGCGGGCCCCAAGAGACCCAGTACTTC. The rearrangement uses TRBV7-9 and TRBJ2-5; maybe TRBD2 (5 bases). Per germline, CDR1 SEHNR and CDR2 FQNEAQ (reference sequence). This CDR3 has 14 residues. Trimming removed 5 bases at V and 1 base at J, with 11 bases between.

This clonotype appeared a few times. This CDR3 is CASMPGGGYGYTF. The CDR3 region has the DNA TGTGCCAGCATGCCGGGAGGGGGCTATGGCTACACCTTC. The rearrangement uses TRBV12-3 or TRBV12-4 and TRBJ1-2; a weak D match, TRBD1 (6 bases). The CDR3 length is 13 residues. The V end lost 7 bases, the J end lost 4 bases, and 13 bases lay between the germline ends.

As regards this clonotype: At one boundary the junction diverges from the germline segment, which might be a read error. The V and J genes are TRBV7-9 and TRBJ2-1; TRBD2 matches 8 bases. This CDR3 has 14 amino acids. Per germline, CDR1 SEHNR and CDR2 FQNEAQ (reference sequence). CDR3 protein: CAGDSGKSCNEQFF. For the CDR3, the DNA is TGTGCCGGTGATAGCGGGAAGTCCTGCAATGAGCAGTTCTTC.

A remark on this clonotype: The junction and the germline gene differ at one end; a read error may be behind it. The chain combines TRBV9 with TRBJ2-3, with TRBD2 matching 11 bases. Germline lookup yields CDR1 SGDLS and CDR2 YYNGEE. The CDR3 has 15 amino acids. CDR3 nucleotide sequence: TGTGCCCGCAGCCCTAGCGGGGGGCGCACAGATACGCAGTATTTT. This translates into CARSPSGGRTDTQYF.